This T cell receptor (beta chain) was obtained from a study of blood T cell repertoires in COVID-19. For the study at large: Acute-phase and convalescent COVID-19 samples originated in the United States, Italy and Spain. T cells, B-cell-depleted T cells, or PBMCs provided the cDNA or gDNA that served as material.

This CDR3 has 13 residues. V gave up 6 bases and J gave up 4 bases, with 12 bases separating them. As handled by the study authors: Amplified reference gene primers provided the basis for estimating nucleated cell counts. Measured with immunoSEQ multiplex PCR; TCRdb has only the in-frame clones, and not every one. D and trimming were read from the DNA, whereas the V and J calls and clone size are those reported in that table. The repertoire holds some 350,000 clones, with nearly 90% as singletons. The rearrangement uses TRBV12-3 or TRBV12-4 and TRBJ1-2; D gene ambiguous. This receptor was taken from a man aged 18 to 35 with active or convalescent COVID-19. The sample comprised peripheral blood. The CDR3 region is CASRDEGTYGYTF. In DNA, the CDR3 is TGTGCCAGCAGGGACGAGGGAACCTATGGCTACACCTTC.